These 28 T cell receptor beta chains were all obtained from the same sample, sequenced in a study of T cell responses to AZD1222 COVID-19 vaccine (dated by TCRdb to the early 2020s). Libraries were made using the immunoSEQ multiplex PCR assay. Imported from immuneACCESS, the table was reduced by TCRdb to in-frame sequences with V and J called. These copies leave out some clones; in studies compared against another copy, an unresolved V gene accounts for under half, and the cause of the remainder is not known. This sample gives roughly 60,000 clones in total; about 79% of them show up just once. The ten biggest clones cover roughly 20% of the sample. The time point label corresponds to: baseline before first vaccination. The sequencing here drew on peripheral blood, taken on day 0 of AZD1222 vaccination. The receptor source for this set is an adult in good health.

The gene calls are TRBV7-2 and TRBJ2-3; 12 nucleotides match TRBD2. Germline V gene lookup returns CDR1 SGHTA and CDR2 FQGNSA. The CDR3 runs 19 residues. V shed 5 bases, J shed 4 bases, and the junction held 16 bases outside the gene matches. In nucleotides, the CDR3 is TGTGCCAGCAGCCTCCTGCCGAGACTAGCGGGAGTTTTGCCAGATACGCAGTATTTT. Its translation is CASSLLPRLAGVLPDTQYF. The whole variable domain, remainder taken from reference TRBV7-2 and TRBJ2-3, is GAGVSQSPSNKVTEKGKDVELRCDPISGHTALYWYRQSLGQGLEFLIYFQGNSAPDKSGLPSDRFSAERTGGSVSTLTIQRTQQEDSAVYLCASSLLPRLAGVLPDTQYFGPGTRLTVL.

The V and J genes are TRBV27 and TRBJ2-1; 12 nucleotides align to TRBD1. V was clipped by 6 bases and J by 7 bases; unmatched bases: 10. Germline loops: CDR1 MNHEY, CDR2 SMNVEV (reference sequence). The CDR3 is 16 amino acids. The CDR3 DNA is TGTGCCAGCAGATTACACGGGGGACAGGGGGCGAATGAGCAGTTCTTC. It codes for CASRLHGGQGANEQFF.

As DNA, the CDR3 is TGTGCCAGCAGCTTAGAGGGGACAGGGGGCTCGGGCTATGGCTACACCTTC. Encoded protein: CASSLEGTGGSGYGYTF. The rearrangement joins TRBV7-9 to TRBJ1-2; TRBD1 matches 12 bases. Germline V CDR1 and CDR2: SEHNR, FQNEAQ (reference sequence). V shed 1 base, J shed 4 bases, and the junction held 7 bases outside the gene matches. This CDR3 is built from 17 residues.

The chain links TRBV3-1 (or the pseudogene TRBV3-2) to TRBJ1-6; D remains unclear. The CDR3 runs to 15 residues. With 4 bases removed from V and 0 bases from J, the gap between germline ends came to 7 bases. Germline lookup yields CDR1 LGHDT and CDR2 YNNKEL (reference sequence). The CDR3 reads CASSPRISYNSPLHF. As DNA, the CDR3 is TGTGCCAGCAGCCCCCGGATCTCCTATAATTCACCCCTCCACTTT.

The gene calls are TRBV2 and TRBJ2-7; D not resolved. The CDR3 spans 11 residues. The germline V gene has CDR1 SNHLY and CDR2 FYNNEI. Trimming removed 6 bases from V and 2 bases from J, with 5 bases in between. The CDR3 reads CASRQAYEQYF. The CDR3 coding sequence is TGTGCCAGCAGGCAAGCCTACGAGCAGTACTTC.

The chain has TRBV2 and TRBJ1-5, with unresolved D. In germline, CDR1 is SNHLY, CDR2 FYNNEI. This CDR3 is 13 amino acids long. The V end was cut by 3 bases, the J end by 7 bases, with 10 bases between. The CDR3 protein is CASSERREQPQHF. The CDR3 region has the DNA TGTGCCAGCAGTGAGCGGCGGGAGCAGCCCCAGCATTTT.

The chain links TRBV2 to TRBJ1-4, with TRBD1 as a possible D gene (5 bases). This CDR3 spans 13 amino acids. Trimming stripped 11 bases from V and 4 bases from J, with 14 bases between. CDR1 and CDR2 from the germline V gene are SNHLY and FYNNEI. CDR3 DNA sequence: TGTGCCTCTCAGGGAGTGGGTAATGAAAAACTGTTTTTT. Translation gives CASQGVGNEKLFF.

The chain links TRBV2 to TRBJ1-6; D is possibly TRBD1 (6 bases). This CDR3 has 14 residues. Trimming removed 10 bases from V and 9 bases from J, with 19 bases in between. Germline V gene sequence: CDR1 SNHLY, CDR2 FYNNEI. The CDR3 sequence: CATQSLQGGSPLHF. The CDR3 bases are TGTGCCACCCAGAGCTTACAGGGAGGTTCACCCCTCCACTTT.

The chain employs TRBV27 and TRBJ2-2; weak D call: TRBD2 (5 bases). Germline V lookup: CDR1 MNHEY, CDR2 SMNVEV (reference sequence). Trimming cost V 2 bases and J 5 bases, with 15 bases left between them. This CDR3 is built from 16 residues. The chain's CDR3 is CASSLNAPGYTGELFF. The CDR3 region has the DNA TGTGCCAGCAGTTTAAATGCCCCGGGGTATACCGGGGAGCTGTTTTTT.

The chain employs TRBV5-8 and TRBJ2-1; 14 nucleotides align to TRBD2. The CDR3 runs 14 residues. The germline gives CDR1 SGHTS, CDR2 YDEGEE. After removal of 4 bases from V and 12 bases from J, the junction contained 6 bases not matched to a gene. The CDR3 protein is CASSLGLAGASQFF. DNA of the CDR3: TGTGCCAGCAGCCTGGGACTAGCGGGAGCATCGCAGTTCTTC.

This chain connects TRBV28 to TRBJ2-5, with D perhaps TRBD1 (6 bases). The V end was cut by 3 bases, the J end by 5 bases, with 13 bases between. The CDR3 extends over 14 amino acids. Germline CDR1 and CDR2: MDHEN and SYDVKM. CDR3 amino acids: CASSFRQGTETQYF. The CDR3 DNA follows: TGTGCCAGCAGTTTTCGTCAGGGGACGGAGACCCAGTACTTC.

The genes are TRBV2 and TRBJ1-1; D is ambiguous. The V gene lost 7 bases and the J gene lost 8 bases, with 17 bases spanning the gap. The CDR3 length is 13 residues. Germline V lookup: CDR1 SNHLY, CDR2 FYNNEI. Here the CDR3 DNA reads TGTGCCAGCACCGAATCTGGCTCGGGCGAAGCTTTCTTT. It yields the protein CASTESGSGEAFF. Drawing the rest from reference TRBV2 and TRBJ1-1, the complete variable domain is EPEVTQTPSHQVTQMGQEVILRCVPISNHLYFYWYRQILGQKVEFLVSFYNNEISEKSEIFDDQFSVERPDGSNFTLKIRSTKLEDSAMYFCASTESGSGEAFFGQGTRLTVV.

J is TRBJ1-2 and V is TRBV19; perhaps TRBD1 as D (6 bases). The germline gives CDR1 LNHDA, CDR2 SQIVND (reference sequence). Trimming took off 7 bases at V and 4 bases at J, with 16 bases between the two ends. The CDR3 extends over 14 amino acids. The CDR3 sequence is CASNTQEGVYGYTF. DNA of the CDR3: TGTGCCAGTAACACTCAGGAGGGGGTCTATGGCTACACCTTC.

The chain carries TRBV28 and TRBJ1-2, with D possibly TRBD1 on 6 matching bases. Germline CDR1 MDHEN, CDR2 SYDVKM. Trimming took 8 bases from V and 3 from J, leaving 13 bases between them. The CDR3 runs 13 residues. This CDR3 is CASSGGRDYGYTF. CDR3 nucleotides: TGTGCCAGCTCTGGGGGCAGGGACTATGGCTACACCTTC.

The V gene is TRBV12-5, the J gene TRBJ2-7; D is undetermined. The CDR3 consists of 13 residues. Germline V gives CDR1 LGHNT, CDR2 FRNRAP. Trimming cost V 5 bases and J 2 bases, with 10 bases left between them. The CDR3 here is CASGPGPTYEQYV. DNA of the CDR3: TGTGCTAGTGGTCCCGGACCCACCTACGAGCAGTACGTC.

The chain has TRBV2 and TRBJ2-7; TRBD2 is a possible D gene (6 bases). The germline V gene encodes CDR1 SNHLY and CDR2 FYNNEI. The V end lost 4 bases, the J end lost 4 bases, and 17 bases lay between the germline ends. The CDR3 has 15 amino acids. CDR3 DNA: TGTGCCAGCAGTGGCGGGGAGCCCCTCCCATACGAGCAGTACGTC. Its protein product is CASSGGEPLPYEQYV.

The chain uses TRBV28 and TRBJ2-2; TRBD2 aligns across 9 bases. The CDR3 covers 17 residues. The V segment lost 7 bases and the J segment 4 bases; nucleotides outside the gene matches: 13. CDR1 MDHEN and CDR2 SYDVKM come from the germline V gene. CDR3 sequence (DNA): TGTGCCAGCATCAATATTGCGGGAGGGGGGTCCACCGGGGAGCTGTTTTTT. Translation: CASINIAGGGSTGELFF. The full variable domain, completed using reference TRBV28 and TRBJ2-2, is DVKVTQSSRYLVKRTGEKVFLECVQDMDHENMFWYRQDPGLGLRLIYFSYDVKMKEKGDIPEGYSVSREKKERFSLILESASTNQTSMYLCASINIAGGGSTGELFFGEGSRLTVL.

This sequence joins TRBV5-1 and TRBJ1-1, with TRBD1 identical over 7 bases. The CDR3 totals 13 residues. Germline-derived CDR1 and CDR2 are SGHRS and YFSETQ. V shed 3 bases, J shed 3 bases, and the junction held 2 bases outside the gene matches. The CDR3 DNA follows: TGCGCCAGCAGCTGGACAGGAGACACTGAAGCTTTCTTT. It encodes CASSWTGDTEAFF.

About this clone: The sample holds other DNA sequences that translate to the same CDR3. V is TRBV9 and J is TRBJ2-2; either TRBD1 or TRBD2 may fit D (6 bases each). This CDR3 is 19 amino acids long. Trimming took off 1 base at V and 4 bases at J, with 23 bases between the two ends. The germline CDR1 and CDR2 sequences are SGDLS and YYNGEE. CDR3 region: CASSVPGLAEGGVTGELFF. As DNA, the CDR3 is TGTGCCAGCAGCGTACCGGGACTCGCGGAGGGGGGAGTCACCGGGGAGCTGTTTTTT.

This chain links TRBV3-1 (or the pseudogene TRBV3-2) with TRBJ2-2; D gene uncertain. The length of the CDR3 is 12 residues. Trimming stripped 4 bases from V and 3 bases from J, with 3 bases between. The germline CDR1 and CDR2 sequences are LGHDT and YNNKEL (reference sequence). This CDR3 is CASSLYTGELFF. The CDR3 DNA reads TGTGCCAGCAGCCTATACACCGGGGAGCTGTTTTTT.

This clone appeared once. This chain links TRBV7-9 with TRBJ2-2; 7 bases match TRBD2. This CDR3 contains 14 residues. J lost 1 base, V lost 7 bases, and 3 bases had no gene match. CDR1 is SEHNR, CDR2 FQNEAQ, per germline (reference sequence). CDR3: CASKAGLNTGELFF. For the CDR3, the DNA is TGTGCCAGCAAAGCGGGGCTGAACACCGGGGAGCTGTTTTTT.

This chain links TRBV5-1 with TRBJ2-3; 10 positions match TRBD2. The CDR3 runs 15 residues. V shed 2 bases and J 2 bases; nucleotides not matched to a gene: 2. CDR1 SGHRS and CDR2 YFSETQ come from the germline V gene. The CDR3 sequence: CASSLAGGITDTQYF. The CDR3 nucleotides are TGCGCCAGCAGCTTAGCGGGAGGGATCACAGATACGCAGTATTTT.

The rearrangement joins TRBV19 to TRBJ1-6; 7 positions match TRBD1. J lost 5 bases, V lost 7 bases, and 11 bases had no gene match. The CDR3 is 16 residues long. Looked up from germline, CDR1 is LNHDA and CDR2 is SQIVND (reference sequence). CDR3 residues: CASTLHQGQDNSPLHF. Here the CDR3 DNA reads TGTGCCAGTACCCTTCATCAAGGACAGGATAATTCACCCCTCCACTTT.

The chain employs TRBV27 and TRBJ2-7, with D maybe TRBD2 (6 bases). V was cut by 2 bases and J by 2 bases, with 13 bases left in between. The germline V gene encodes CDR1 MNHEY and CDR2 SMNVEV (reference sequence). The CDR3 extends over 15 amino acids. CDR3 DNA: TGTGCCAGCAGTTTAAGGCGGGGCCCCCCCTACGAGCAGTACGTC. Its translation is CASSLRRGPPYEQYV.

This clone showed up just once. The V call is TRBV11-3, the J call TRBJ1-1; 9 positions agree with TRBD1. This CDR3 spans 15 amino acids. Looked up from germline, CDR1 is SGHNT and CDR2 is YENEEA. V was pared by 0 bases and J by 1 base, with 0 bases of the junction left unmatched. CDR3 sequence: CASSLETGGNTEAFF. CDR3 DNA: TGTGCCAGCAGCTTAGAGACAGGGGGGAACACTGAAGCTTTCTTT.

The chain uses TRBV3-1 (or the pseudogene TRBV3-2) and TRBJ1-1; the match to TRBD1 covers 7 bases. The CDR3 is 14 residues long. With 3 bases clipped from V and 4 bases from J, the junction kept 5 bases outside the gene matches. CDR1 LGHDT and CDR2 YNNKEL come from the germline V gene (reference sequence). DNA for the CDR3: TGTGCCAGCAGCCACGCTACAGGGGCCACTGAAGCTTTCTTT. Its protein is CASSHATGATEAFF.

The chain is built from TRBV28 and TRBJ1-6; D is unclear. V was shortened by 3 bases and J by 7 bases, with 4 bases between the two germline ends. Per germline, CDR1 MDHEN and CDR2 SYDVKM. The CDR3 sequence is 12 residues long. The CDR3 DNA reads TGTGCCAGCAGTTTCACCAATTCACCCCTCCACTTT. Its translation is CASSFTNSPLHF.

This clone was picked up one time. The chain combines TRBV28 with TRBJ1-2; D is unclear. Trimming stripped 7 bases from V and 3 bases from J, with 18 bases between. This CDR3 is built from 15 residues. Germline assignment: CDR1 MDHEN and CDR2 SYDVKM. The chain's CDR3 is CASTLTGSLYYGYTF. In DNA form, the CDR3 reads TGTGCCAGCACACTCACGGGGAGCCTGTACTATGGCTACACCTTC.